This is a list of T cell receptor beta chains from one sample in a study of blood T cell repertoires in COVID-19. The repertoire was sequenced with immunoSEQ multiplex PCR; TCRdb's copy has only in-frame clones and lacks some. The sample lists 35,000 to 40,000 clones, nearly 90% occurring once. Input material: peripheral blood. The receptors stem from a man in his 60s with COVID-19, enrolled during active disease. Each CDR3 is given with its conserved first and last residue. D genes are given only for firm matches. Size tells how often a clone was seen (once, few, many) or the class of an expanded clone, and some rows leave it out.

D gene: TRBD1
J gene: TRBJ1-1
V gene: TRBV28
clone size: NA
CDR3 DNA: TGTGCCAGTCGGAGACAGGGAATGAACACTGAAGCTTTCTTT
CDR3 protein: CASRRQGMNTEAFF

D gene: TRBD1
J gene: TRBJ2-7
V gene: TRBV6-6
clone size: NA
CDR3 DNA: TGTGCCAGCAGTTACTACCGACAGGGTCTGGACGAGCAGTACTTC
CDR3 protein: CASSYYRQGLDEQYF

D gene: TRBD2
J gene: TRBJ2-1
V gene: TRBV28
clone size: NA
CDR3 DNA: TGTGCCAGCAGCCAACCCTCCAGGGGGCGTACTAGCGGGGAAGTATACAATGAGCAGTTCTTC
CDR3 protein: CASSQPSRGRTSGEVYNEQFF

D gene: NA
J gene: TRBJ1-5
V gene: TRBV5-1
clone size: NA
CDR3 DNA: TGCGCCAGCAGCTTTAGTCCAGGGAAGAATCAGCCCCAGCATTTT
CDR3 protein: CASSFSPGKNQPQHF

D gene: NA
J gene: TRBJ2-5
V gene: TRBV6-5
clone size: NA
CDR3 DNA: TGTGCCAGCAGTTACTCCTGGCTGGGGGGAAAGACCCAGTACTTC
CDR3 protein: CASSYSWLGGKTQYF

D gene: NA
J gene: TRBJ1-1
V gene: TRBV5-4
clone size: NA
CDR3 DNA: TGTGCCAGCAGCCCGAGCGGGGGGAACACTGAAGCTTTCTTT
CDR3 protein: CASSPSGGNTEAFF

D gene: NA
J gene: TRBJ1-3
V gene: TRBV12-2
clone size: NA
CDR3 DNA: TGTGCAAGTCGTATCTCTGGAAACACCATATATTTT
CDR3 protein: CASRISGNTIYF

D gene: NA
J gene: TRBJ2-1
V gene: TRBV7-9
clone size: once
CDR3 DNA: TGTGCCAGCAGCTTGCCGACCGGGGGTAGCTCCTACAATGAGCAGTTCTTC
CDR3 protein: CASSLPTGGSSYNEQFF

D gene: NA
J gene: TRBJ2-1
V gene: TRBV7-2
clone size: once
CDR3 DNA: TGTGCCAGCAGCTTCTATTCTCAGGGCAATGAGCAGTTCTTC
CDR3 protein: CASSFYSQGNEQFF

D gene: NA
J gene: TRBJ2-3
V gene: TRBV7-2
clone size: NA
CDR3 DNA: TGTGCCAGCAGCTCCCCGGGGAGTACGCAGTATTTT
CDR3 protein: CASSSPGSTQYF

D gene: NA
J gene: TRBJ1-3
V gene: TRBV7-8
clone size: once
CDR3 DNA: TGTGCCAGCAGTCCCAGGTCGAGGGACTCTGGAAACACCATATATTTT
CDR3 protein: CASSPRSRDSGNTIYF

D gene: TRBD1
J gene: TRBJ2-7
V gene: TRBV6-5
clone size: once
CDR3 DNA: TGTGCCAGCAGGATATCTACAGGGGGCGAGCAGTACTTC
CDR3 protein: CASRISTGGEQYF

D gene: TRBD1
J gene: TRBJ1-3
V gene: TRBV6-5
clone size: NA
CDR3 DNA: TGTGCCAGTACGGACAGGAGCTCTGGAAACACCATATATTTT
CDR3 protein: CASTDRSSGNTIYF

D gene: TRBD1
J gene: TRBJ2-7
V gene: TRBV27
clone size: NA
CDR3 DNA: TGTGCCAGCAGTTTACGGGACAGAGGTTTATCCTACGAGCAGTACTTC
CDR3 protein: CASSLRDRGLSYEQYF

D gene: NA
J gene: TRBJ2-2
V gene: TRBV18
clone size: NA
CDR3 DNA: TGTGCCAGCTCACCGAGTCCCACCCGGGAGCTGTTTTTT
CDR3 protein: CASSPSPTRELFF

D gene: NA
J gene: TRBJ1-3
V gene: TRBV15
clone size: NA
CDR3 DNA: TGTGCCACCAGCAGACAGCGGGGGCCGGCTGGAAACACCATATATTTT
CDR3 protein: CATSRQRGPAGNTIYF